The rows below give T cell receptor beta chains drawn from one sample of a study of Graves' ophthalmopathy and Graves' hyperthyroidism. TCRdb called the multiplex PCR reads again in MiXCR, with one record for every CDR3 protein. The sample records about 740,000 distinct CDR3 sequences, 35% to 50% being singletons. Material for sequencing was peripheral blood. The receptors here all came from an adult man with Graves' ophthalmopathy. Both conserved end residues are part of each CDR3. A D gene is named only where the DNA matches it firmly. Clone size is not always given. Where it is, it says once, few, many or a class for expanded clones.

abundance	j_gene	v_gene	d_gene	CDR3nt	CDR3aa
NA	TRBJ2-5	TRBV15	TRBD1	TGTGCCACCAGCAGCTCGGGACAGGGCAGTCGGGAGACCCAGTACTTC	CATSSSGQGSRETQYF
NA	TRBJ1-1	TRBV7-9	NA	TGTGCCAGCAGCGGGGGATCAGGGACCGGGAAAGCTTTCTTC	CASSGGSGTGKAFF
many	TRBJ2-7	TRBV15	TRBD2	TGTGCCACCAGCAGAGATTACGAGACTAGCGAGAACTACGAGCAGTACTTC	CATSRDYETSENYEQYF
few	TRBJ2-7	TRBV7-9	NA	TGTGCCAGCAGCCCCGACGGGGGCTACGAGCAGTACTTC	CASSPDGGYEQYF
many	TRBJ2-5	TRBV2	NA	TGTGCCAGCAGTGGTCCAAGGGTTAGACAACCTGGGGAGACCCAGTACTTC	CASSGPRVRQPGETQYF
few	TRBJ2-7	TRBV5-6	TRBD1	TGTGCCAGCAGCCCAATGGGGACAGGGTACCACGAGCAGTACTTC	CASSPMGTGYHEQYF
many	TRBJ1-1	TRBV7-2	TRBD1	TGTGCCAGCAGCCCAGGTGGACAGGGGTCGTTCAGGGGAGCTTTCTTT	CASSPGGQGSFRGAFF
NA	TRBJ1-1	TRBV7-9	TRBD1	TGTGCCAGCAGTTTTTCGACAGGGCAGGACACTGAAGCTTTCTTT	CASSFSTGQDTEAFF
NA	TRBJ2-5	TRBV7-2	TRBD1	TGTGCCAGCAGCCCCTCCGGGACAGGGGGCGGGACCCAGTACTTC	CASSPSGTGGGTQYF
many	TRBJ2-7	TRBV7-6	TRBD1	TGTGCCAGCAGCTTGGGGCAGGGGGATGGCGAGCAGTACTTC	CASSLGQGDGEQYF
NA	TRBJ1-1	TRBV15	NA	TGTGCCACCAGCAGAGACCGGGGGCGAACGAAAGCTTTCTTT	CATSRDRGRTKAFF
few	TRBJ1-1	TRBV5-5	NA	TGTGCCAGCAGCTTGAAGTTATTTGGCAACAGGCCTAACACTGAAGCTTTCTTT	CASSLKLFGNRPNTEAFF
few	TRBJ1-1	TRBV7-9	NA	TGCGCCAGCAGCCGACTCCCAAGGCCTCTTGGCACTGAAGCTTTCTTT	CASSRLPRPLGTEAFF
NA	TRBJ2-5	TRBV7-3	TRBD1	TGTGCCAGCAGCTTAGGGGGACAGAGAAGAGAGACCCAGTACTTC	CASSLGGQRRETQYF
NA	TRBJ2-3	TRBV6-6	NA	TGTGCCAGCCTGGACCCGAGGATCGGTACGCAGTATTTT	CASLDPRIGTQYF
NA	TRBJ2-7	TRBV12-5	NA	TGTGCTAGTGGTTTGGTCGGACCATACGAGCAGTACTTC	CASGLVGPYEQYF
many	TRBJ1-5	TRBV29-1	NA	TGCAGCGTTCGTAGTGCCAATCAGCCCCAGCATTTT	CSVRSANQPQHF
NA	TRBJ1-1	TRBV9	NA	TGTGCCAGCAGTTACTCGATAAAAGGAGAAGCTTTCTTT	CASSYSIKGEAFF
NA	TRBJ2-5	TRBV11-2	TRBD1	TGTGCCAGCAGGCCTAGACAGGGGGCCAGAGAGACCCAGTACTTC	CASRPRQGARETQYF
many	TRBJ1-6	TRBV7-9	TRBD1	TGTGCCAGCAGCCCGAACTGGGACAGTAATTCACCCCTCCACTTT	CASSPNWDSNSPLHF
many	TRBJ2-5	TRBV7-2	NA	TGTGCCAGCAGCCCTCTACAGGGTGTAGAGACCCAGTACTTC	CASSPLQGVETQYF
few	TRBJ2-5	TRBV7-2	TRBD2	TGTGCCAGCAGCTTTGGCGGGAGGGCGTTAGAGACCCAGTACTTC	CASSFGGRALETQYF
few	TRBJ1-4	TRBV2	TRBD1	TGTGCCAGCAGTGAAACAATGACAGGGGGGAATGAAAAACTGTTTTTT	CASSETMTGGNEKLFF
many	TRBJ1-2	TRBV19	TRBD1	TGTGCCAGTAGTCCCGAAGGACAGGGATATGGCTACACCTTC	CASSPEGQGYGYTF
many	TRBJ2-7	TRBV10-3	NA	TGTGCCATCAGCGAGAACAGACCCGCCTACGAGCAGTACTTC	CAISENRPAYEQYF
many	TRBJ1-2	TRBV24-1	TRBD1	TGTGCCACCAGTGATTTCGCGACAGGGGGCGACGGGGGCTACACCTTC	CATSDFATGGDGGYTF
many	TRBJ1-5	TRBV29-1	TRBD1	TGCAGCGTCGTCCGGGACAGGGGTTATCAGCCCCAGCATTTT	CSVVRDRGYQPQHF
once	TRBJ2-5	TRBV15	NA	TGTGCCACCAGCAGCTTACGTAGGTCCCAGAAAGAGACCCAGTACTTC	CATSSLRRSQKETQYF
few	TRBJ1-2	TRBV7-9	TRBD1	TGCGCCAGCAGCCGGGCGGCCGGGACAGCTAACTATGGCTACACCTTC	CASSRAAGTANYGYTF
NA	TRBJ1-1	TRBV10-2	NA	TGCGCCAGCAGCGACCTGGGCAGCATGAACACTGAAGCTTTCTTT	CASSDLGSMNTEAFF
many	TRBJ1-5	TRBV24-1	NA	TGTGCCACCGGGGGGCAGGGCTGGAATCAGCCCCAGCATTTT	CATGGQGWNQPQHF
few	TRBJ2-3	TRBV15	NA	TGTGCCACCAGCAGAGATTTGGGAGATACGCAGTATTTT	CATSRDLGDTQYF
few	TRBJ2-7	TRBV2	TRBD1	TGTGCCAGCAGAGCTACCGGGACAGGAACCTACGAGCAGTACTTC	CASRATGTGTYEQYF
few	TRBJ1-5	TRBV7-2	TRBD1	TGTGCCAGCAGTCTTACAGGGGGTGGACGGCAGCCCCAGCATTTT	CASSLTGGGRQPQHF
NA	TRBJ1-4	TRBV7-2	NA	TGTGCCAGCAGCTTAGTATGGTCTGAAAAACTGTTTTTT	CASSLVWSEKLFF
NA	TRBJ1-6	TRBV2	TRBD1	TGTGCCAGCAGTGAACAGGGGGCGCGATATAATTCACCCCCCCACTTT	CASSEQGARYNSPPHF
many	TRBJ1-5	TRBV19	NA	TGTGCCAGTAGTATGAAGACAGGCAATCAGCCCCAGCATTTT	CASSMKTGNQPQHF
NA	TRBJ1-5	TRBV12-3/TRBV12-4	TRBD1	TGTGCCAGCAGCCAAAACTCGCAGGGGGCGAACGATCAGCCCCAGCATTTT	CASSQNSQGANDQPQHF
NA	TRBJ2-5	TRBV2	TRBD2	TGTGCCAGCAGCCAAGACCTAGCGGGAGGGCTTGAGACCCAGTACTTC	CASSQDLAGGLETQYF
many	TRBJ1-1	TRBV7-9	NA	TGTGCCAGCAGCTTTAGCTGGGACGAAGCTTTCTTT	CASSFSWDEAFF
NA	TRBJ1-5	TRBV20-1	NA	TGCAGTGCACAACTTGAAGGTGAGGACAATCAGCCCCAGCATTTT	CSAQLEGEDNQPQHF